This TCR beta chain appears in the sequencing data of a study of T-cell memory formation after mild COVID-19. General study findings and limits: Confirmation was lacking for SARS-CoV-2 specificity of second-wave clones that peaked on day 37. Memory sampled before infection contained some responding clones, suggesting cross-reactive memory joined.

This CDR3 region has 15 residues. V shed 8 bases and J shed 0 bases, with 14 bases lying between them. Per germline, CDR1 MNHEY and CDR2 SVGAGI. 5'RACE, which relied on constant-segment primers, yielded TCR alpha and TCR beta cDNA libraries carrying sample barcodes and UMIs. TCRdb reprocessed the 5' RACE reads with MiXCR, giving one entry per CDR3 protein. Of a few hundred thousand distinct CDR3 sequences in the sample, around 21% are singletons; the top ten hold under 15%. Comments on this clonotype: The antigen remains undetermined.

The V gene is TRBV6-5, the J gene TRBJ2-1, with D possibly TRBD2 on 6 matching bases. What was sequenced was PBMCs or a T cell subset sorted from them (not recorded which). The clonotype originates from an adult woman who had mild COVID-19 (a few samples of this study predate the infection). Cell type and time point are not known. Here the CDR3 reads CASGDSGSSYNEQFF. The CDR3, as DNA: TGTGCCAGCGGGGATAGCGGAAGCTCCTACAATGAGCAGTTCTTC.